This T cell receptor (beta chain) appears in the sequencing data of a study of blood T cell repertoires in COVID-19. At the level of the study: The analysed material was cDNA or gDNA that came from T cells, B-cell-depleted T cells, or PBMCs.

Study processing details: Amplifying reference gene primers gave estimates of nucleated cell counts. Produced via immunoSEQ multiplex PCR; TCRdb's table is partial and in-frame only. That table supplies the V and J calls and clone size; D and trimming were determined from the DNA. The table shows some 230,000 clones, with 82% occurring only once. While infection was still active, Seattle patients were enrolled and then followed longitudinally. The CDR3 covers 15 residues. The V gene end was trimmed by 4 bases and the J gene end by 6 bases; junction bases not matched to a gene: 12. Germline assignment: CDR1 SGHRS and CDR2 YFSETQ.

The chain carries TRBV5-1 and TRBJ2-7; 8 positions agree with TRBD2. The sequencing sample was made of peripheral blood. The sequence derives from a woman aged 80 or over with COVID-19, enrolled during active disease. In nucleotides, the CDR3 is TGCGCCAGCAGCGTGGGGGGAGCGGGAGTCCTCGAGCAGTACTTC. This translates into CASSVGGAGVLEQYF. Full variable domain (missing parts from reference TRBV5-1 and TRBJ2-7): KAGVTQTPRYLIKTRGQQVTLSCSPISGHRSVSWYQQTPGQGLQFLFEYFSETQRNKGNFPGRFSGRQFSNSRSEMNVSTLELGDSALYLCASSVGGAGVLEQYFGPGTRLTVT.